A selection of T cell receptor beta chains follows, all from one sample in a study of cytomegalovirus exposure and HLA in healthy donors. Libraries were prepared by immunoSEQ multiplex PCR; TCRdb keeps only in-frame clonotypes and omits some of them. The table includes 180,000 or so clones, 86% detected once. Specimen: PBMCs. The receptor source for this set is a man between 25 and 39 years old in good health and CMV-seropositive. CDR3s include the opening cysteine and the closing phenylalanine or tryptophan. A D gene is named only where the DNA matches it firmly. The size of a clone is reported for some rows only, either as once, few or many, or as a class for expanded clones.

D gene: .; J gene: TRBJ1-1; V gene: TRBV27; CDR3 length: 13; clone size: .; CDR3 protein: CASHRGLNTEAFF; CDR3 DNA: TGTGCCAGCCACCGCGGGCTGAACACTGAAGCTTTCTTT
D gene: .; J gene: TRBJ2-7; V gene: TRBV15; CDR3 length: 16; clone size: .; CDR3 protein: CATSRDGVGDFYEQYF; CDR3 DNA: TGTGCCACCAGCAGAGATGGGGTAGGGGATTTCTACGAGCAGTACTTC
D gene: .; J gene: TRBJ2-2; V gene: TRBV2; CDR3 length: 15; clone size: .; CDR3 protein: CASGATATNTGELFF; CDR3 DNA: TGTGCCAGCGGGGCCACCGCCACGAACACCGGGGAGCTGTTTTTT
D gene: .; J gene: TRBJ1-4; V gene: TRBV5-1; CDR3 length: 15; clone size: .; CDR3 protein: CASSLSGGRAEKLFF; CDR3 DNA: TGCGCCAGCAGCTTGAGCGGGGGGCGGGCTGAAAAACTGTTTTTT
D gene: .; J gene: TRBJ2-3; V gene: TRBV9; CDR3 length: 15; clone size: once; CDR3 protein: CASSDTRVSTDTQYF; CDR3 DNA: TGTGCCAGCAGCGATACTAGGGTTAGCACAGATACGCAGTATTTT
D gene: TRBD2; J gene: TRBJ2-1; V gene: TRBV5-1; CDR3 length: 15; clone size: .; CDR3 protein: CASNLIAGEVNEQFF; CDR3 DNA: TGCGCCAGCAACCTTATTGCGGGAGAGGTCAATGAGCAGTTCTTC
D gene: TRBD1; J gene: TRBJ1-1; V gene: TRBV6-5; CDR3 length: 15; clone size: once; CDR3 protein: CASRTSGQGWTEAFF; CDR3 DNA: TGTGCCAGCAGGACTTCCGGACAGGGCTGGACTGAAGCTTTCTTT
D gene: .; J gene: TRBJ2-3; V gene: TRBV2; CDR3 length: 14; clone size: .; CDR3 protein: CASSEGREEDTQYF; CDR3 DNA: TGTGCCAGCAGTGAGGGCAGGGAAGAAGATACGCAGTATTTT
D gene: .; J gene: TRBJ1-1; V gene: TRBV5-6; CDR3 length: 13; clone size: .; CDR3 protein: CASSPRGAREAFF; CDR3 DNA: TGTGCCAGCAGCCCGCGAGGGGCGCGTGAAGCTTTCTTT
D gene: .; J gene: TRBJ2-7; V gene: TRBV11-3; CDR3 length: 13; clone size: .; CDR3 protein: CASSSTSPYEQYF; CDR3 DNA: TGTGCCAGCAGCTCAACCTCCCCCTACGAGCAGTACTTC
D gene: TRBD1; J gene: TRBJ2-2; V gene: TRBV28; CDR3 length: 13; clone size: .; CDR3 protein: CASRDRNTGELFF; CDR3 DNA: TGTGCCAGCCGGGACAGGAACACCGGGGAGCTGTTTTTT
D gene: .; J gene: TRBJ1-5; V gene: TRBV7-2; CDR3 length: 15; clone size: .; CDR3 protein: CASTQSLGGNQPQHF; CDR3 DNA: TGTGCCAGCACCCAGTCGCTAGGGGGCAATCAGCCCCAGCATTTT
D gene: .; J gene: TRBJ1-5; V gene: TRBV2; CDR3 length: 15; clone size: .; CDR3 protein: CASSETGMSNQPQHF; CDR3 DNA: TGTGCCAGCAGTGAAACTGGGATGAGCAATCAGCCCCAGCATTTT
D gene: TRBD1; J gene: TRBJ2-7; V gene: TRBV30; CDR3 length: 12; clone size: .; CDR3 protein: CASGTASYEQYF; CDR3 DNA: TGTGCCTCCGGGACAGCCTCCTACGAGCAGTACTTC
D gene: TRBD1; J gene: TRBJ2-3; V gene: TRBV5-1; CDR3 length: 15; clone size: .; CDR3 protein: CASSLVAGGRDTQYF; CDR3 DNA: TGCGCCAGCAGCTTGGTGGCAGGGGGCCGAGATACGCAGTATTTT
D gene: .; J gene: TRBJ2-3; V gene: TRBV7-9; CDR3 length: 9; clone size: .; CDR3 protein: CASSPRLIF; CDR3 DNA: TGTGCCAGCAGCCCGAGGTTGATTTTT
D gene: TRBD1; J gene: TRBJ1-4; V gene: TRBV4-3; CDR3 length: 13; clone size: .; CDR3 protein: CASSPDRAQKLFF; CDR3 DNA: TGCGCCAGCAGCCCCGACAGGGCGCAAAAACTGTTTTTT
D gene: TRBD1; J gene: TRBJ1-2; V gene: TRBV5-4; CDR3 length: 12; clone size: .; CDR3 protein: CASSWQDRSYTF; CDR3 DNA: TGTGCCAGCAGCTGGCAGGACAGGTCCTACACCTTC
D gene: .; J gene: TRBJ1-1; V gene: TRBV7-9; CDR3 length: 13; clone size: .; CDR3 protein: CASSLAAGWPAFF; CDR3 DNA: TGTGCCAGCAGCTTAGCGGCAGGCTGGCCAGCTTTCTTT
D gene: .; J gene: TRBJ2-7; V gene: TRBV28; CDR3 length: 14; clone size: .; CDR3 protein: CASSLGRRYAEQYF; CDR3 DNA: TGTGCCAGCAGTTTGGGCAGACGCTACGCCGAGCAGTACTTC
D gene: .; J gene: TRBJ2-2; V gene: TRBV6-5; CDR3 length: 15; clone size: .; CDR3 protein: CASSRALGIPGELFF; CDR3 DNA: TGTGCCAGCAGTCGGGCACTGGGGATCCCCGGGGAGCTGTTTTTT
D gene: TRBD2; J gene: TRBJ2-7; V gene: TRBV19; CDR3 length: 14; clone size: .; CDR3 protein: CASTRTSGTYEQYF; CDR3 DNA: TGTGCCAGTACCCGGACTAGCGGGACTTACGAGCAGTACTTC
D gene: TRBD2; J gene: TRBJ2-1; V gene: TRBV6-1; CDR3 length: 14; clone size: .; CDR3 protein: CASIGLAGYNEQFF; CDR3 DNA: TGTGCCAGCATCGGACTAGCGGGTTACAATGAGCAGTTCTTC
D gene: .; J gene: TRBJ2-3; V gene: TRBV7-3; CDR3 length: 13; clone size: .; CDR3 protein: CASSTGTSDTQYF; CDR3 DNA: TGTGCCAGCAGTACTGGGACGTCAGATACGCAGTATTTT
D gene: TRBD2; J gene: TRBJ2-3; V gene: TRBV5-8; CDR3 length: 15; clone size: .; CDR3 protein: CASTNVLAGTDTQYF; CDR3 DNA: TGTGCCAGCACTAATGTCCTAGCGGGAACAGATACGCAGTATTTT
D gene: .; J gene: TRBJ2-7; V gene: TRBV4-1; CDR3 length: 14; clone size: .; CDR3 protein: CASSSRADGYEQYF; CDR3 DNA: TGCGCCAGCAGCTCCCGCGCCGACGGCTACGAGCAGTACTTC
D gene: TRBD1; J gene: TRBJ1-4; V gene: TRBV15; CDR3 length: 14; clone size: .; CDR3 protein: CATSRDRTNEKLFF; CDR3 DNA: TGTGCCACCAGCAGGGACAGGACGAATGAAAAACTGTTTTTT
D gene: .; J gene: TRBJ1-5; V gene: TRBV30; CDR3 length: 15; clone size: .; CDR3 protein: CAWSVPDRRNQPQHF; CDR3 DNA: TGTGCCTGGAGTGTCCCTGACAGGAGGAATCAGCCCCAGCATTTT
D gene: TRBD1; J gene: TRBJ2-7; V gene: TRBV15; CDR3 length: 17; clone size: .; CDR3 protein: CATSTSPPGTGAAEQYF; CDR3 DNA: TGTGCCACCAGCACCTCCCCCCCCGGGACAGGGGCCGCCGAGCAGTACTTC
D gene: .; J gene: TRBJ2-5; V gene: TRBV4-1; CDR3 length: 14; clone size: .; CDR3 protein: CASSPIGVQETQYF; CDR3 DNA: TGCGCCAGCAGCCCCATCGGTGTCCAAGAGACCCAGTACTTC
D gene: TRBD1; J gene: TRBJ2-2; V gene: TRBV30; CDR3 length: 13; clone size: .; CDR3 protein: CAWGTGNTGELFF; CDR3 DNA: TGTGCCTGGGGGACAGGGAACACCGGGGAGCTGTTTTTT
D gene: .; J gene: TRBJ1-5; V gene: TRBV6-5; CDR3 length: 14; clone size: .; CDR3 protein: CASSYSNGHQPQHF; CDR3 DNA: TGTGCCAGCAGTTACTCGAATGGTCATCAGCCCCAGCATTTT
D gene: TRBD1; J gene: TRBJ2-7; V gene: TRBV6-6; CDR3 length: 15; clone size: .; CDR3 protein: CASSYSRDRGDEQYF; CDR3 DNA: TGTGCCAGCAGTTACTCCCGGGACAGGGGGGACGAGCAGTACTTC
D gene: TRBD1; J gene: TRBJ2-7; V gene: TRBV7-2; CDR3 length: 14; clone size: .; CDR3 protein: CASSSGQVPYEQYF; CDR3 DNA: TGTGCCAGCAGCTCCGGACAGGTCCCCTACGAGCAGTACTTC
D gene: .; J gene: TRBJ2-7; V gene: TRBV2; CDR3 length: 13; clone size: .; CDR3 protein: CASSYVGTYEQYF; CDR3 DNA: TGTGCCAGCAGTTACGTCGGGACCTACGAGCAGTACTTC
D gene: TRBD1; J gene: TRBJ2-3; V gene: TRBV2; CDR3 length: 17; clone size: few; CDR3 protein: CASSDLMMTGRTDTQYF; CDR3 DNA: TGTGCCAGCAGTGACCTGATGATGACAGGGCGGACAGATACGCAGTATTTT
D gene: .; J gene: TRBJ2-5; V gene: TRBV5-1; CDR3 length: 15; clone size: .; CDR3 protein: CASSLARAGWETQYF; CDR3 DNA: TGCGCCAGCAGCTTGGCCCGGGCAGGGTGGGAGACCCAGTACTTC
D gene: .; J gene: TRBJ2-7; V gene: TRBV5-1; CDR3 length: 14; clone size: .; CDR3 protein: CASSLGGASYEQYF; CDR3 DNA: TGCGCCAGCAGCCTAGGGGGGGCTTCCTACGAGCAGTACTTC
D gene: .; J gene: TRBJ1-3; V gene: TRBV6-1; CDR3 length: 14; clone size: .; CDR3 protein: CASSEPTARNTIYF; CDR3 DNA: TGTGCCAGCAGTGAACCGACAGCAAGAAACACCATATATTTT
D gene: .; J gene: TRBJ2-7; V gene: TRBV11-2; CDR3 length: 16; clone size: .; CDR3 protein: CASSPQSRGIDYEQYF; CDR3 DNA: TGTGCCAGCAGCCCCCAGAGCAGGGGAATAGACTACGAGCAGTACTTC
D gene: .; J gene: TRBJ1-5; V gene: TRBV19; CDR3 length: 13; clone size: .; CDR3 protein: CASNLDNDQPQHF; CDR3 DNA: TGTGCCAGTAATCTGGACAACGATCAGCCCCAGCATTTT
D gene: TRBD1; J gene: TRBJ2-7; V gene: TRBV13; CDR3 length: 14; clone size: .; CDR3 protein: CASSSGGGTYEQYF; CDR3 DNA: TGTGCCAGCAGCTCAGGGGGCGGGACGTACGAGCAGTACTTC
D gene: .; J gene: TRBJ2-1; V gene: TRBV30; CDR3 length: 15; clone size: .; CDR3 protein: CAWSQGEPYYNEQFF; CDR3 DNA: TGTGCCTGGAGTCAGGGCGAGCCGTATTACAATGAGCAGTTCTTC
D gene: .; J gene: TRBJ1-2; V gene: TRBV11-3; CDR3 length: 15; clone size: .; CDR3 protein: CASSPRTPLGEGYTF; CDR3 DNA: TGTGCCAGCAGCCCTAGGACCCCACTCGGGGAGGGCTACACCTTC
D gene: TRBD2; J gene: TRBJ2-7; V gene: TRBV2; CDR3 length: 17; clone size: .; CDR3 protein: CASSVGLAGGFSYEQYF; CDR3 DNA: TGTGCCAGCAGTGTTGGGCTAGCGGGAGGCTTCTCCTACGAGCAGTACTTC
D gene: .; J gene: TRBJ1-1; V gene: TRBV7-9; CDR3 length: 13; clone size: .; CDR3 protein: CASSLADNTEAFF; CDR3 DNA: TGTGCCAGCAGCTTGGCAGACAACACTGAAGCTTTCTTT
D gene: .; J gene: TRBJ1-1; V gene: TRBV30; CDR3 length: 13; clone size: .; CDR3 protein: CAWSSNRDTEAFF; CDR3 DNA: TGTGCCTGGAGTTCGAACAGGGACACTGAAGCTTTCTTT
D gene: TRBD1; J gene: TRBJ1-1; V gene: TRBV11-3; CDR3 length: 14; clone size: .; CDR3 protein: CASSLVQGANEAFF; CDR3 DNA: TGTGCCAGCAGCTTAGTCCAGGGGGCTAATGAAGCTTTCTTT
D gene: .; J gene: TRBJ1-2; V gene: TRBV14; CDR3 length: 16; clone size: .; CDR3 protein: CASTSRGSGVAGGYTF; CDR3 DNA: TGTGCCAGCACCTCACGGGGATCAGGGGTAGCTGGTGGCTACACCTTC
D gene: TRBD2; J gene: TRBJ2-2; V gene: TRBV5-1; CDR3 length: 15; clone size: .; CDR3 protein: CASSLSGGDTGELFF; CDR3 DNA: TGCGCCAGCAGCCTCTCCGGGGGGGACACCGGGGAGCTGTTTTTT
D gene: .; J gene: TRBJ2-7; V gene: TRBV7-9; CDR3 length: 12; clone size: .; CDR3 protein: CASSFAGTEQYF; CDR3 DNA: TGTGCCAGCAGCTTTGCAGGGACCGAGCAGTACTTC
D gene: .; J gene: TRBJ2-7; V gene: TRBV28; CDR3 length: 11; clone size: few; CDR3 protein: CASGTTYEQYF; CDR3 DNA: TGTGCCAGCGGGACGACCTACGAGCAGTACTTC
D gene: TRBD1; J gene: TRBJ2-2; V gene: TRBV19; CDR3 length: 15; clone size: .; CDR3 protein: CASSFRTGHTGELFF; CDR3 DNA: TGTGCCAGTAGTTTCCGGACAGGTCACACCGGGGAGCTGTTTTTT
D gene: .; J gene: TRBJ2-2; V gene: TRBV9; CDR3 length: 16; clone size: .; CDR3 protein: CASSPRGPGNTGELFF; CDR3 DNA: TGTGCCAGCAGCCCTCGGGGACCTGGCAACACCGGGGAGCTGTTTTTT